The source of this T cell receptor beta chain is a study of CD8 T cells in Susac syndrome. About the research overall: When blood was drawn, the patients with Susac syndrome were therapy-naive, on corticosteroids, or on intravenous immunoglobulin alone.

TCR beta sequencing was performed on blood CD8+ and CD4+ T cells. Reverse transcription of about 0.5 to 1 ug RNA was performed with random hexamers. Amplification of TCR beta CDR3 used immunoSEQ multiplex PCR across 54 Vbeta and 13 Jbeta. In TCRdb, the immunoSEQ multiplex PCR reads were re-called with MiXCR into one record per CDR3 protein. The data show about 190,000 distinct CDR3 sequences, 91% seen once. Germline CDR1 reads MDHEN; CDR2 reads SYDVKM. V lost 5 bases and J lost 11, with 21 bases in between. CDR3 length: 14 residues. The source of this sequence is a human donor with Susac syndrome. The chain combines TRBV28 with TRBJ1-2, with D perhaps TRBD1 (5 bases). The material sequenced was CD4+ T cells from PBMCs. The DNA of the CDR3 is TGTGCCAGCAGTCCATCCACCGACAGAAGGGGATACACCTTC. This encodes CASSPSTDRRGYTF.